This note documents a single TCR beta chain sequence. These data belong to a study of blood T cell repertoires in COVID-19. Original methodology: Estimation of nucleated cell counts relied on the amplification of reference gene primers. Clones were read by immunoSEQ multiplex PCR, and TCRdb kept only the in-frame ones, dropping some. The V and J calls and clone size are taken from that table; D and trimming were inferred from the DNA. The data contain about 160,000 clones, over 85% of them singletons. The germline V gene encodes CDR1 SQVTM and CDR2 ANQGSEA. After removal of 7 bases from V and 0 bases from J, the junction contained 8 bases not matched to a gene. This CDR3 region has 15 residues.

The TCR originated in a woman aged 50 to 60 with acute or convalescent COVID-19. This rearrangement joins TRBV29-1 to TRBJ1-4, with 7 bases that match TRBD1. Sequencing used peripheral blood. The CDR3 region is CSGRIGTATNEKLFF. CDR3 in DNA: TGCAGCGGACGAATCGGGACAGCAACTAATGAAAAACTGTTTTTT.